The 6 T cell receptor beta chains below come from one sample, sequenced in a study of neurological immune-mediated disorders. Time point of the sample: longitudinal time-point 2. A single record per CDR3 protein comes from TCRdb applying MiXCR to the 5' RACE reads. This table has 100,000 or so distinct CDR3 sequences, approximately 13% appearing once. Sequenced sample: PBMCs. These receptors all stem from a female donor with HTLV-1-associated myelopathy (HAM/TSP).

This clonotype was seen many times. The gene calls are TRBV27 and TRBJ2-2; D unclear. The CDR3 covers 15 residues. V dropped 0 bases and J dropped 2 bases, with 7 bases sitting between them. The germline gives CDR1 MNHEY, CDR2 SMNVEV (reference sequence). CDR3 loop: CASSLSLTNTGELFF. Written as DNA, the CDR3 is TGTGCCAGCAGTTTATCCCTGACAAACACCGGGGAGCTGTTTTTT.

The CDR3: CSARGGLGNQPQHF. DNA of the CDR3: TGCAGTGCTAGAGGGGGCTTGGGCAATCAGCCCCAGCATTTT. This chain uses TRBV20-1 with TRBJ1-5; D might be TRBD1 (5 bases). Germline lookup yields CDR1 DFQATT and CDR2 SNEGSKA (reference sequence). The CDR3 length is 14 residues. Trimming stripped 1 base from V and 2 bases from J, with 9 bases between.

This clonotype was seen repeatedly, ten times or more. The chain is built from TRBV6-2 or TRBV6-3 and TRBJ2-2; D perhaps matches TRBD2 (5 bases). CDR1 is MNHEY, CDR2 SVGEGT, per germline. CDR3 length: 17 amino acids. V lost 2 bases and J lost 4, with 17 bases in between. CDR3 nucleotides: TGTGCCAGCAGTTACGACGCGAGGGCCCCTTCCACCGGGGAGCTGTTTTTT. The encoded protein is CASSYDARAPSTGELFF.

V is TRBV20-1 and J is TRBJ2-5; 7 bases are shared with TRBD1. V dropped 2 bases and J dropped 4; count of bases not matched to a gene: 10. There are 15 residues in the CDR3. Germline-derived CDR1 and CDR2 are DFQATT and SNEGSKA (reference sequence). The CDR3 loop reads CSARITGDQAETQYF. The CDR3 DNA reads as TGCAGTGCTAGAATTACAGGGGATCAGGCAGAGACCCAGTACTTC.

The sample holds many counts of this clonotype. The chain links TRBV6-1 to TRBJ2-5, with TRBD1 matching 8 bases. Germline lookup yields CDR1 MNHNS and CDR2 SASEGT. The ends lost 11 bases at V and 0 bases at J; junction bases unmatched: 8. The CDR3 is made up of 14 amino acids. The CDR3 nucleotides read TGTGCCTCCCGGGGACAGGCGTACCAAGAGACCCAGTACTTC. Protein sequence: CASRGQAYQETQYF.

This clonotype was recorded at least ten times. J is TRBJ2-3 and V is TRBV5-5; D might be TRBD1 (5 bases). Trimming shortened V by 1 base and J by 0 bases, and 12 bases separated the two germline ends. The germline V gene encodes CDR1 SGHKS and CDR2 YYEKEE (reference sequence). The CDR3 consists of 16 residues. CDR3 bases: TGTGCCAGCAGCTTGTCTTCGACAGTTAGCACAGATACGCAGTATTTT. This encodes CASSLSSTVSTDTQYF.